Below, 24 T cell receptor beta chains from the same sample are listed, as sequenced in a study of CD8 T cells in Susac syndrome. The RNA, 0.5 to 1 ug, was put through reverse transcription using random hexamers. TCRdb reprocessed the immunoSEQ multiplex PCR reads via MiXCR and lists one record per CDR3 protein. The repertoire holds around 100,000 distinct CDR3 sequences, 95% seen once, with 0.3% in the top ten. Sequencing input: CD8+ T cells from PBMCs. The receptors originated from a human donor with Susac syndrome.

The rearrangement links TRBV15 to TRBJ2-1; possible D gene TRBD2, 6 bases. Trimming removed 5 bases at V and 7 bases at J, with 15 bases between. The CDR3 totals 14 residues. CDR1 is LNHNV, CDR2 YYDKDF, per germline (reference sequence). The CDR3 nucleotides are TGTGCCACCAGCCCGGTGGGTGCGGGGAATGAGCAGTTCTTC. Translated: CATSPVGAGNEQFF.

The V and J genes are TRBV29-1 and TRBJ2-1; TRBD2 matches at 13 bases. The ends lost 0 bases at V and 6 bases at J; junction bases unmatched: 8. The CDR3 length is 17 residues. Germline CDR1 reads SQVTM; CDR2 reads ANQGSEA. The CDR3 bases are TGCAGCGTTGAAGACCCCCGGACTAGCGGGAGCGGCAATGAGCAGTTCTTC. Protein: CSVEDPRTSGSGNEQFF.

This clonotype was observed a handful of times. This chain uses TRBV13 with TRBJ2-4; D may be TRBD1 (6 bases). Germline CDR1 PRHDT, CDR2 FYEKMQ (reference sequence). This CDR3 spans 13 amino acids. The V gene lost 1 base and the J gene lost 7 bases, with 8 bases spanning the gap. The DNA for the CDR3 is TGTGCCAGCAGCTTAGCAGGGGAGAACATTCAGTACTTC. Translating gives CASSLAGENIQYF.

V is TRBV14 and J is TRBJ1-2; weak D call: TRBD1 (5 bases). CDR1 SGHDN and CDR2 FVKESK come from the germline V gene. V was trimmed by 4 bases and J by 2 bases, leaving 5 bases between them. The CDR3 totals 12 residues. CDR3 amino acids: CASSPGNYGYTF. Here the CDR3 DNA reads TGTGCCAGCAGCCCAGGGAACTATGGCTACACCTTC.

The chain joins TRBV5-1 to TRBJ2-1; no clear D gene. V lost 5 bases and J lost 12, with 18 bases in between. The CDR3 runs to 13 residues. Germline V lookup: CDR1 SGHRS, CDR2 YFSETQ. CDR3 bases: TGCGCCAGCAGTTTCGAACCGACAACCCCGCAGTTCTTC. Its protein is CASSFEPTTPQFF.

Here the CDR3 reads CASSRRLAGEQETQYF. In DNA form, the CDR3 reads TGCGCCAGCAGCCGACGACTAGCGGGGGAGCAAGAGACCCAGTACTTC. V gene TRBV5-1 combines with J gene TRBJ2-5; 12 bases map to TRBD2. The V segment lost 4 bases and the J segment 2 bases; nucleotides outside the gene matches: 6. Germline V gene lookup returns CDR1 SGHRS and CDR2 YFSETQ. The CDR3 has 16 amino acids. Together with reference TRBV5-1 and TRBJ2-5, the CDR3 gives the full variable domain: KAGVTQTPRYLIKTRGQQVTLSCSPISGHRSVSWYQQTPGQGLQFLFEYFSETQRNKGNFPGRFSGRQFSNSRSEMNVSTLELGDSALYLCASSRRLAGEQETQYFGPGTRLLVL.

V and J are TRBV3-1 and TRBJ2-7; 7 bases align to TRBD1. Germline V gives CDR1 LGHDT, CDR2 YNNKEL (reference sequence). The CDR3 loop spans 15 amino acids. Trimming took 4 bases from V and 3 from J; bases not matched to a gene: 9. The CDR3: CASSLRGSPYYEQYF. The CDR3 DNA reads TGTGCCAGCAGCCTCAGGGGGAGCCCCTACTACGAGCAGTACTTC.

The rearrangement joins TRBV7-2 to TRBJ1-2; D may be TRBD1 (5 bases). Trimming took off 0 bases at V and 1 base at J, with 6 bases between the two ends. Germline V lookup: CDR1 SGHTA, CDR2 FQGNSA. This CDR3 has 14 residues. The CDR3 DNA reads TGTGCCAGCAGCTTAGCGAGGGGTAACTATGGCTACACCTTC. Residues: CASSLARGNYGYTF. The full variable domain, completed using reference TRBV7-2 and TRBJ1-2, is GAGVSQSPSNKVTEKGKDVELRCDPISGHTALYWYRQSLGQGLEFLIYFQGNSAPDKSGLPSDRFSAERTGGSVSTLTIQRTQQEDSAVYLCASSLARGNYGYTFGSGTRLTVV.

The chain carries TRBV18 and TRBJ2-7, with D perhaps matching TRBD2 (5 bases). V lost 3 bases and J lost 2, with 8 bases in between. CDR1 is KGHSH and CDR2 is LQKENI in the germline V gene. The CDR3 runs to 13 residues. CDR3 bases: TGTGCCAGCTCACCCCCGCGGGCCTACGAGCAGTACTTC. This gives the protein CASSPPRAYEQYF.

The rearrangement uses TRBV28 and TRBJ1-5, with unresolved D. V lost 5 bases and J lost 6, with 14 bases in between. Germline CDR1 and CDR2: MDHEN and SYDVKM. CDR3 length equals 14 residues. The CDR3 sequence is CASSQRAPGQPQHF. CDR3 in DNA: TGTGCCAGCAGTCAACGGGCACCCGGTCAGCCCCAGCATTTT.

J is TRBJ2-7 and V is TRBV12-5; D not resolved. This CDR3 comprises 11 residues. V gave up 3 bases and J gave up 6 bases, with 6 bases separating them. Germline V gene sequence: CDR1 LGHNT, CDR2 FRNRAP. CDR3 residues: CASGFPREQYF. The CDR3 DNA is TGTGCTAGTGGTTTTCCTCGCGAGCAGTACTTC.

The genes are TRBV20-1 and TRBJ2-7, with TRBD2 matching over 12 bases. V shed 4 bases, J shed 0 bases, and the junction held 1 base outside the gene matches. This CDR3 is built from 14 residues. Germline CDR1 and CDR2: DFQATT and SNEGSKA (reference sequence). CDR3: CSAKLAGGSYEQYF. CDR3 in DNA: TGCAGTGCTAAACTAGCGGGGGGCTCCTACGAGCAGTACTTC.

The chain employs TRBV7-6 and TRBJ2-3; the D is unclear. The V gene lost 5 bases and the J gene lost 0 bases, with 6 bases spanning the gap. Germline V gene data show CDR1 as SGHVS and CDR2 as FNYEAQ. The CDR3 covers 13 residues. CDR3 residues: CASSDTSTDTQYF. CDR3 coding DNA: TGTGCCAGCAGCGACACTAGCACAGATACGCAGTATTTT.

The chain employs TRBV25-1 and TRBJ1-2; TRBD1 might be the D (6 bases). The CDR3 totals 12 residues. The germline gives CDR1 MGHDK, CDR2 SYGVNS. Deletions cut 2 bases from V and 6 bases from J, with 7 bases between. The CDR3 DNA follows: TGTGCCAGCAGTGAAACAGGGAATGGCTACACCTTC. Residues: CASSETGNGYTF.

CDR3 sequence: CASSLSSGTGVKLFF. The CDR3 DNA reads as TGTGCCAGCAGCTTATCTTCCGGCACAGGGGTAAAACTGTTTTTT. J is TRBJ1-4 and V is TRBV7-2; TRBD1 matches 7 bases. V dropped 2 bases and J dropped 10; count of bases not matched to a gene: 10. The CDR3 is 15 amino acids. CDR1 and CDR2 (germline): SGHTA, FQGNSA.

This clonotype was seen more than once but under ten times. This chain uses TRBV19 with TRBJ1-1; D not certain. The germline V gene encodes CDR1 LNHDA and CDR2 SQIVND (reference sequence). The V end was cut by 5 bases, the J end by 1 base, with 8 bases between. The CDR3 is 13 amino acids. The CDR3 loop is CASSAQPNTEAFF. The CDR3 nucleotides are TGTGCCAGTAGTGCACAGCCGAACACTGAAGCTTTCTTT.

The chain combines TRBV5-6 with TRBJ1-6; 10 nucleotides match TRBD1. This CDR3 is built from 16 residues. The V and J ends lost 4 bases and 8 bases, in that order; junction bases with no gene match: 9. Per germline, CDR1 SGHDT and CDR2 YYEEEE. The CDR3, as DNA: TGTGCCAGCAGCGCATCGGACAGGGGGGTTTATTCACCCCTCCACTTT. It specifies CASSASDRGVYSPLHF.

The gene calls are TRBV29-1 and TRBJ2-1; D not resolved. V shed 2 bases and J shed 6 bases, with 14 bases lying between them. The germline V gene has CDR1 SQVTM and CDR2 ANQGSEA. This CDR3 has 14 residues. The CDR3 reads CSVEPAALGNEQFF. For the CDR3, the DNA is TGCAGCGTTGAACCGGCCGCCCTGGGCAATGAGCAGTTCTTC.

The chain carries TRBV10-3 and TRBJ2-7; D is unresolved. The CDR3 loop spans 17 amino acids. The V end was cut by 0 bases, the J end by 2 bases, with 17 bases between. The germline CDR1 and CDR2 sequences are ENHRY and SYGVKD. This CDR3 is CAISESLRIGEAYEQYF. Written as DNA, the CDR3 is TGTGCCATCAGTGAGTCCCTCAGGATAGGAGAGGCCTACGAGCAGTACTTC.

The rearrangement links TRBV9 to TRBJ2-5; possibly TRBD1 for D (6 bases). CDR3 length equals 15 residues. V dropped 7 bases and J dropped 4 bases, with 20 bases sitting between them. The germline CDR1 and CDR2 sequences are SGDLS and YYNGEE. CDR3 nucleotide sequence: TGTGCCAGCGCTATCTCCACCGGGACAATAGAGACCCAGTACTTC. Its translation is CASAISTGTIETQYF.

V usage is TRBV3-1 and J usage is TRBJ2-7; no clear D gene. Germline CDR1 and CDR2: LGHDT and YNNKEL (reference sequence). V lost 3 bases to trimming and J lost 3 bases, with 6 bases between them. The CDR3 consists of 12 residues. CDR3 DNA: TGTGCCAGCAGCCACGGCCTCTACGAGCAGTACTTC. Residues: CASSHGLYEQYF.

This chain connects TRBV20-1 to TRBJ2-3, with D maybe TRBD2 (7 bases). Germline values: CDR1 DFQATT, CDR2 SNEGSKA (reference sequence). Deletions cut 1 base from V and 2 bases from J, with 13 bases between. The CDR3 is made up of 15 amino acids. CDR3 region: CSARVGGATTDTQYF. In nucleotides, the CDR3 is TGCAGTGCTAGAGTTGGGGGGGCGACCACAGATACGCAGTATTTT.

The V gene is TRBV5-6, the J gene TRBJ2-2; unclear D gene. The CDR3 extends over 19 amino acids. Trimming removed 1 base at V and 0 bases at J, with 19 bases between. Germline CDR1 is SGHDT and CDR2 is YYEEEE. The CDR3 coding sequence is TGTGCCAGCAGCTTGTTGCACCATCCCCTAGTGGCGAACACCGGGGAGCTGTTTTTT. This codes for CASSLLHHPLVANTGELFF.

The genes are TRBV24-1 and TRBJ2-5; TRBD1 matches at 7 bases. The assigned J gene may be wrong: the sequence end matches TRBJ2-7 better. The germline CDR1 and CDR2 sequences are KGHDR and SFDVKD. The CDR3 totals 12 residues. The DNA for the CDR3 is TGTGCCACCAGTGGGGACAGCTACGAGCAGTACTTC. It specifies CATSGDSYEQYF.